The 5 T cell receptor beta chains below all came from one sample that was sequenced in a study of blood T cell repertoires in COVID-19. Produced via immunoSEQ multiplex PCR; TCRdb's table is partial and in-frame only. The sample carries a few hundred thousand clones, over 75% recorded once. The sequenced material came from peripheral blood. The receptors originated from a woman in her 70s with acute or convalescent COVID-19.

The chain carries TRBV5-4 and TRBJ1-6, with TRBD1 matching 8 bases. J gave up 11 bases and V 5 bases, and 12 bases lay outside the gene matches. CDR3 length: 15 residues. Germline-derived CDR1 and CDR2 are SGHNT and YYREEE (reference sequence). CDR3 protein: CASRPDRGRQTPLHF. The CDR3, as DNA: TGTGCCAGCAGACCCGACAGGGGCCGACAAACACCCCTCCACTTT. Combining the CDR3 with reference TRBV5-4 and TRBJ1-6 gives the whole variable domain ETGVTQSPTHLIKTRGQQVTLRCSSQSGHNTVSWYQQALGQGPQFIFQYYREEENGRGNFPPRFSGLQFPNYSSELNVNALELDDSALYLCASRPDRGRQTPLHFGNGTRLTVT.

This rearrangement joins TRBV2 to TRBJ1-1; D uncertain. Between the trimmed V and J ends, which lost 2 bases and 0 bases, there was a span of 19 bases. This CDR3 contains 18 residues. The germline V gene encodes CDR1 SNHLY and CDR2 FYNNEI. CDR3 loop: CASSELTGGRFMNTEAFF. The CDR3 DNA follows: TGTGCCAGCAGTGAATTAACGGGAGGGAGATTCATGAACACTGAAGCTTTCTTT.

The chain recombines TRBV7-2 with TRBJ2-3, with 8 bases identical to TRBD2. The CDR3 spans 15 residues. The V gene end was trimmed by 1 base and the J gene end by 7 bases; junction bases not matched to a gene: 7. Germline assignment: CDR1 SGHTA and CDR2 FQGNSA. CDR3 sequence reads: CASSLGRGGPNTQYF. As DNA, the CDR3 is TGTGCCAGCAGCTTAGGCCGGGGGGGGCCGAATACGCAGTATTTT.

The chain carries TRBV19 and TRBJ2-1, with 10 bases identical to TRBD2. This CDR3 comprises 15 residues. Losses at the gene ends were 7 bases for V and 5 bases for J; bases not matched to a gene: 8. Germline lookup yields CDR1 LNHDA and CDR2 SQIVND (reference sequence). The CDR3 here is CASTHSGGRDNEQFF. The CDR3 DNA follows: TGTGCCAGTACTCATAGCGGGGGGCGAGACAATGAGCAGTTCTTC. Using reference TRBV19 and TRBJ2-1 for the parts outside the CDR3, the full variable domain is DGGITQSPKYLFRKEGQNVTLSCEQNLNHDAMYWYRQDPGQGLRLIYYSQIVNDFQKGDIAEGYSVSREKKESFPLTVTSAQKNPTAFYLCASTHSGGRDNEQFFGPGTRLTVL.

The rearrangement links TRBV14 to TRBJ1-6; 7 bases align to TRBD1. J lost 14 bases, V lost 5 bases, and 9 bases had no gene match. The CDR3 extends over 13 amino acids. Germline values: CDR1 SGHDN, CDR2 FVKESK. CDR3 DNA sequence: TGTGCCAGCAGCGCCTCACAGGGGTGGACCCTCCACTTT. The encoded protein is CASSASQGWTLHF.